The T cell receptor (beta chain) described here comes from a study of blood T cell repertoires in COVID-19. Germline V gene lookup returns CDR1 SEHNR and CDR2 FQNEAQ (reference sequence). Trimming removed 4 bases from V and 5 bases from J; junction bases left unmatched: 9. The CDR3 sequence is 18 residues long. Method: immunoSEQ multiplex PCR; TCRdb's copy keeps in-frame clones and lacks some. The sample has about 240,000 clones, approximately 80% seen once. The sequenced material came from peripheral blood. This TCR came from a man aged 25 to 45 who had recovered from COVID-19. V is TRBV7-9 and J is TRBJ2-2, with TRBD2 matching over 14 bases. CDR3: CASSSPKGLAGVTGELFF. In nucleotides, the CDR3 is TGTGCCAGCAGCTCACCTAAGGGACTAGCGGGGGTTACCGGGGAGCTGTTTTTT.